This TCR beta chain appears in the sequencing data of a study of cytomegalovirus exposure and HLA in healthy donors. Study context: In an earlier analysis, around 120 million unique TCR beta sequences were found from about 190 million T cells. Approximately 81% of 350 to 400 genotyped donors fell in the Caucasian-associated ancestry cluster.

Trimming removed 3 bases from V and 1 base from J, with 12 bases in between. Germline V gene lookup returns CDR1 LNHDA and CDR2 SQIVND (reference sequence). This CDR3 spans 15 amino acids. Researchers ran the PCR with 60 Vbeta and 13 Jbeta primers. Libraries were prepared by immunoSEQ multiplex PCR; TCRdb keeps only in-frame clonotypes and omits some of them. Here the sample spans around 96,000 clones, 64% being singletons. The sequence came from a man aged 55 to 70 in good health and CMV-seronegative. The sample taken for sequencing was PBMCs. The chain links TRBV19 to TRBJ1-1, with D perhaps TRBD1 (5 bases). For the CDR3, the DNA is TGTGCCAGTAGTATTTTCGGGGGGAAGAACACTGAAGCTTTCTTT. It specifies CASSIFGGKNTEAFF. Supplemented by reference TRBV19 and TRBJ1-1, the full variable domain reads DGGITQSPKYLFRKEGQNVTLSCEQNLNHDAMYWYRQDPGQGLRLIYYSQIVNDFQKGDIAEGYSVSREKKESFPLTVTSAQKNPTAFYLCASSIFGGKNTEAFFGQGTRLTVV.